Following are 30 T cell receptor beta chains from one sample sequenced in a study of control samples from healthy donors and cancer patients. Here immunoSEQ multiplex PCR was the method, and the copy in TCRdb shows in-frame clones only, minus some. Seen here are 130,000 to 150,000 clones, around 90% observed once, and the top ten hold 3% to 3.5%. The sequencing sample was made of blood. These receptors all come from a man aged 25 to 40 in good health.

J is TRBJ2-7 and V is TRBV21-1; the table's D gene call, TRBD2, was not cross checked with the DNA. TRBV21-1 is designated a pseudogene. This CDR3 is built from 17 residues. The CDR3 DNA reads as TGTGCCAGCAGCAAACCCGGGGGAGGGGTAGGGGCCTACGAGCAGTACTTC. It yields the protein CASSKPGGGVGAYEQYF.

The rearrangement uses TRBV5-4 and TRBJ2-4, with D perhaps TRBD2 (5 bases). Germline lookup yields CDR1 SGHNT and CDR2 YYREEE (reference sequence). This CDR3 contains 15 residues. Trimming removed 1 base from V and 2 bases from J, with 10 bases in between. The CDR3 nucleotides read TGTGCCAGCAGCTTGAATCGAGGGTCCAAAAACATTCAGTACTTC. Protein: CASSLNRGSKNIQYF.

V usage is TRBV7-8 and J usage is TRBJ2-7; 10 nucleotides agree with TRBD2. After removal of 2 bases from V and 2 bases from J, the junction contained 6 bases not matched to a gene. The CDR3 is 16 amino acids. Germline CDR1 and CDR2: SGHVS and FQNEAQ. CDR3 coding DNA: TGTGCCAGCAGCTTAATCAGCGGGGGGGTTACCTACGAGCAGTACTTC. This codes for CASSLISGGVTYEQYF.

This clone was seen once. The chain carries TRBV2 and TRBJ1-2; TRBD1 aligns across 8 bases. The V gene's germline CDR1 is SNHLY and CDR2 FYNNEI. The CDR3 sequence is 14 residues long. The V segment lost 6 bases and the J segment 8 bases; nucleotides outside the gene matches: 11. The CDR3 DNA follows: TGTGCCAGCAGGGTAGGAGACAGGGGTGACGGCTACACCTTC. Amino acid sequence: CASRVGDRGDGYTF.

This sequence joins TRBV19 and TRBJ1-5; TRBD1 matches 10 bases. Per the germline V gene, CDR1 is LNHDA and CDR2 is SQIVND (reference sequence). This CDR3 is 15 amino acids long. The V gene end was trimmed by 3 bases and the J gene end by 6 bases; junction bases not matched to a gene: 5. As DNA, the CDR3 is TGTGCCAGTAGTATCCTCCGGGACAGGGGTCAGCCCCAGCATTTT. This codes for CASSILRDRGQPQHF.

The V call is TRBV6-5, the J call TRBJ2-1; no clear D gene. The CDR3 loop spans 16 amino acids. V was pared by 0 bases and J by 2 bases, with 11 bases between. Germline loops: CDR1 MNHEY, CDR2 SVGAGI. The CDR3 bases are TGTGCCAGCAGTTACTCGTATTTCGACACCTACAATGAGCAGTTCTTC. Translating gives CASSYSYFDTYNEQFF.

V and J are TRBV5-1 and TRBJ1-5; no clear D. This CDR3 contains 14 residues. The germline V gene encodes CDR1 SGHRS and CDR2 YFSETQ. V lost 0 bases and J 8 bases, leaving 12 bases between the germline ends. Here the CDR3 DNA reads TGCGCCAGCAGCTTGGACGTGGGGTCGGAGCCCCAGCATTTT. Its translation is CASSLDVGSEPQHF.

The CDR3 loop reads CASSTSTVNYGYTF. DNA of the CDR3: TGTGCCAGCAGTACCTCGACAGTTAACTATGGCTACACCTTC. V and J are TRBV6-5 and TRBJ1-2; tentative D call: TRBD1 (5 bases). V lost 5 bases, J lost 1 base, and 11 bases lay in between. This CDR3 is 14 amino acids long. Germline values: CDR1 MNHEY, CDR2 SVGAGI.

The J gene is TRBJ1-5, the V gene TRBV6-2 or TRBV6-3; a possible D gene is TRBD1 (6 bases). Between the trimmed V and J ends, which lost 4 bases and 1 base, there was a span of 14 bases. Germline V lookup: CDR1 MNHEY, CDR2 SVGEGT. The CDR3 spans 16 residues. CDR3 in DNA: TGTGCCAGCAGTTGGGGGGGGCAGGGGAGCAATCAGCCCCAGCATTTT. It specifies CASSWGGQGSNQPQHF.

The chain joins TRBV11-3 to TRBJ1-3, with D perhaps matching TRBD1 (6 bases). Per the germline V gene, CDR1 is SGHNT and CDR2 is YENEEA. V was trimmed by 2 bases and J by 1 base, leaving 15 bases between them. The CDR3 is 17 residues long. The CDR3 loop is CASSLIEGVVSGNTIYF. CDR3 bases: TGTGCCAGCAGCTTAATTGAGGGGGTCGTTTCTGGAAACACCATATATTTT.

The gene calls are TRBV29-1 and TRBJ1-3; D remains ambiguous. CDR1 is SQVTM and CDR2 is ANQGSEA in the germline V gene. V lost 7 bases and J lost 0, with 10 bases in between. CDR3 length equals 13 residues. The CDR3 DNA reads TGCAGCGCAGGACCGAACTCTGGAAACACCATATATTTT. It yields the protein CSAGPNSGNTIYF.

The V gene is TRBV5-6, the J gene TRBJ1-1; TRBD1 is a possible D gene (6 bases). CDR3 size: 14 residues. Germline V gene sequence: CDR1 SGHDT, CDR2 YYEEEE. V lost 3 bases to trimming and J lost 1 base, with 10 bases between them. The CDR3 bases are TGTGCCAGCAGCTCGGGACACCCGAACACTGAAGCTTTCTTT. It is translated as CASSSGHPNTEAFF.

A few counts support this clone. This chain uses TRBV10-3 with TRBJ1-1; D perhaps matches TRBD1 (5 bases). V dropped 4 bases and J dropped 3 bases, with 12 bases sitting between them. This CDR3 comprises 14 residues. The germline gives CDR1 ENHRY, CDR2 SYGVKD. CDR3 in amino acids: CAISVGGGDTEAFF. The CDR3 bases are TGTGCCATCAGTGTGGGGGGAGGGGACACTGAAGCTTTCTTT.

The V gene is TRBV27, the J gene TRBJ2-1; D uncertain. The length of the CDR3 is 16 residues. Per the germline V gene, CDR1 is MNHEY and CDR2 is SMNVEV (reference sequence). V dropped 0 bases and J dropped 0 bases, with 9 bases sitting between them. This CDR3 reads CASSLSGASSYNEQFF. In DNA, the CDR3 is TGTGCCAGCAGTTTATCGGGCGCGAGCTCCTACAATGAGCAGTTCTTC.

The rearrangement joins TRBV30 to TRBJ1-1; no clear D gene. The CDR3 runs 14 residues. Germline lookup yields CDR1 GTSNPN and CDR2 SVGIG (reference sequence). Trimming removed 1 base at V and 7 bases at J, with 16 bases between. CDR3 in DNA: TGTGCCTGGAGTGGGATTCCGGGTATGGGTGAAGCTTTCTTT. Translating it yields CAWSGIPGMGEAFF.

The chain carries TRBV7-9 and TRBJ2-7; 9 bases line up with TRBD1. Germline CDR1 and CDR2: SEHNR and FQNEAQ (reference sequence). Trimming took 4 bases from V and 2 from J; bases not matched to a gene: 6. The CDR3 loop spans 15 amino acids. CDR3 in amino acids: CASSSRTGEAYEQYF. The CDR3 DNA reads TGTGCCAGCAGCTCTCGGACAGGGGAGGCCTACGAGCAGTACTTC.

This chain connects TRBV5-1 to TRBJ2-1; D perhaps matches TRBD1 (6 bases). V was cut by 0 bases and J by 0 bases, with 7 bases left in between. Germline CDR1 SGHRS, CDR2 YFSETQ. The CDR3 runs to 15 residues. The CDR3 sequence is CASSLEGGSYNEQFF. The CDR3 DNA reads as TGCGCCAGCAGCTTGGAAGGGGGCTCCTACAATGAGCAGTTCTTC.

The genes are TRBV18 and TRBJ1-1; D not resolved. The CDR3 has 14 residues. Germline V gene lookup returns CDR1 KGHSH and CDR2 LQKENI. The germline V and J ends were trimmed by 5 bases and 0 bases, with 10 bases remaining between them. CDR3 sequence: CASSIRQVNTEAFF. In nucleotides, the CDR3 is TGTGCCAGCTCAATCAGGCAGGTGAACACTGAAGCTTTCTTT.

The V gene is TRBV5-5, the J gene TRBJ1-1; 9 positions agree with TRBD1. Per germline, CDR1 SGHKS and CDR2 YYEKEE (reference sequence). Trimming cost V 3 bases and J 5 bases; bases outside gene matches: 5. The length of the CDR3 is 14 residues. The CDR3 protein is CASSSTGGSTEAFF. The CDR3 nucleotides read TGTGCCAGCAGCTCGACAGGGGGTTCAACTGAAGCTTTCTTT.

The rearrangement joins TRBV6-1 to TRBJ2-1, with D possibly being TRBD2 (7 bases). Deletions cut 2 bases from V and 4 bases from J, with 12 bases between. Germline CDR1 and CDR2: MNHNS and SASEGT. There are 15 residues in the CDR3. CDR3 sequence (DNA): TGTGCCAGCAGTGAACACGGGGGGCCATACAATGAGCAGTTCTTC. It yields the protein CASSEHGGPYNEQFF.

The chain uses TRBV24-1 and TRBJ2-7; 7 positions match TRBD1. The CDR3 contains 14 residues. The germline gives CDR1 KGHDR, CDR2 SFDVKD. V trimming: 1 base; J trimming: 3 bases; junction bases outside the gene matches: 2. In DNA form, the CDR3 reads TGTGCCACCAGTGATTTAAGACAGGGCTACGAGCAGTACTTC. It is translated as CATSDLRQGYEQYF.

The chain is built from TRBV6-5 and TRBJ2-1, with 8 nucleotides matching TRBD2. The CDR3 has 15 residues. The V segment lost 6 bases and the J segment 8 bases; nucleotides outside the gene matches: 12. The germline CDR1 and CDR2 sequences are MNHEY and SVGAGI. The CDR3 DNA reads as TGTGCCAGCAGCCCCGGACTAGCAGGCCTCTATGAGCAGTTCTTC. Translated, it gives CASSPGLAGLYEQFF.

The chain links TRBV18 to TRBJ1-5; 9 bases align to TRBD1. Germline lookup yields CDR1 KGHSH and CDR2 LQKENI. The CDR3 is made up of 16 amino acids. V shed 3 bases, J shed 6 bases, and the junction held 9 bases outside the gene matches. CDR3 amino acids: CASSPGDRARGQPQHF. The CDR3 nucleotides are TGTGCCAGCTCACCTGGGGACAGGGCCAGGGGTCAGCCCCAGCATTTT.

This chain links TRBV6-5 with TRBJ1-6; D call uncertain. This CDR3 has 14 residues. Germline CDR1 reads MNHEY; CDR2 reads SVGAGI. V lost 6 bases to trimming and J lost 8 bases, with 14 bases between them. CDR3 loop: CASSLGIVDSPLHF. The CDR3 bases are TGTGCCAGCAGCCTCGGGATAGTTGATTCACCCCTCCACTTT.

In the case of this clone: Other DNA sequences of this sample code for an identical CDR3. The rearrangement joins TRBV5-1 to TRBJ1-3, with 8 nucleotides matching TRBD1. The CDR3 has 15 amino acids. V lost 4 bases, J lost 1 base, and 4 bases stayed unmatched. CDR1 is SGHRS and CDR2 is YFSETQ in the germline V gene. The CDR3 sequence is CASSLDRGSGNTIYF. The CDR3 region has the DNA TGCGCCAGCAGCCTAGACAGGGGATCTGGAAACACCATATATTTT. The whole variable domain, filled in from reference TRBV5-1 and TRBJ1-3, reads KAGVTQTPRYLIKTRGQQVTLSCSPISGHRSVSWYQQTPGQGLQFLFEYFSETQRNKGNFPGRFSGRQFSNSRSEMNVSTLELGDSALYLCASSLDRGSGNTIYFGEGSWLTVV.

The genes are TRBV28 and TRBJ1-5, with 8 bases lining up with TRBD1. The germline V gene has CDR1 MDHEN and CDR2 SYDVKM. There are 14 residues in the CDR3. V gave up 5 bases and J gave up 7 bases; unmatched junction bases: 7. The CDR3 protein is CASSAPGGRQPQHF. CDR3 coding DNA: TGTGCCAGCAGTGCTCCAGGGGGCAGACAGCCCCAGCATTTT. The whole variable domain, remainder taken from reference TRBV28 and TRBJ1-5, is DVKVTQSSRYLVKRTGEKVFLECVQDMDHENMFWYRQDPGLGLRLIYFSYDVKMKEKGDIPEGYSVSREKKERFSLILESASTNQTSMYLCASSAPGGRQPQHFGDGTRLSIL.

J is TRBJ1-2 and V is TRBV28; D is unclear. This CDR3 has 13 residues. Germline loops: CDR1 MDHEN, CDR2 SYDVKM. The V end lost 2 bases, the J end lost 4 bases, and 8 bases lay between the germline ends. The CDR3 region has the DNA TGTGCCAGCAGTTTAGACGGCAGCTATGGCTACACCTTC. This translates into CASSLDGSYGYTF.

The chain employs TRBV29-1 and TRBJ1-2, with TRBD1 matching over 9 bases. V trimming: 6 bases; J trimming: 8 bases; junction bases outside the gene matches: 7. The CDR3 extends over 12 amino acids. The V gene's germline CDR1 is SQVTM and CDR2 ANQGSEA. The CDR3 DNA follows: TGCAGCGTCTCACAGGGGGCGCGCGGCTACACCTTC. Amino acids: CSVSQGARGYTF.

V gene TRBV24-1 combines with J gene TRBJ1-5, with 9 bases aligning to TRBD1. V lost 3 bases to trimming and J lost 1 base; unmatched junction nucleotides: 3. The CDR3 has 16 residues. CDR1 and CDR2 (germline): KGHDR, SFDVKD. DNA for the CDR3: TGTGCCACCAGTGATGCACAGGGGGCGAGCAATCAGCCCCAGCATTTT. This codes for CATSDAQGASNQPQHF.

V usage is TRBV7-2 and J usage is TRBJ1-3; D is perhaps TRBD1 (5 bases). The V end lost 3 bases, the J end lost 0 bases, and 9 bases lay between the germline ends. In germline, CDR1 is SGHTA, CDR2 FQGNSA. This CDR3 comprises 15 residues. The DNA for the CDR3 is TGTGCCAGCAGCTTTACAGGCTACTCTGGAAACACCATATATTTT. Translating gives CASSFTGYSGNTIYF.